The next 2 T cell receptor beta chains were all read from a single sample in a study of PD-L1 blockade in urothelial cancer. Clones were sequenced by immunoSEQ multiplex PCR, and TCRdb holds only the in-frame ones, with some missing. The sample holds tens of thousands of clones, roughly 86% seen once. Here the sequenced sample was PBMCs, taken around atezolizumab (anti-PD-L1) treatment. These TCRs come from a man in his sixties with urothelial cancer.

The chain joins TRBV6-6 to TRBJ2-7; 10 positions agree with TRBD2. Germline CDR1 MNHNY, CDR2 SVGAGI (reference sequence). Trimming cost V 2 bases and J 6 bases; bases outside gene matches: 7. This CDR3 has 15 amino acids. The CDR3 reads CASSYRETSGAEQYF. As DNA, the CDR3 is TGTGCCAGCAGTTACAGAGAAACTAGCGGGGCCGAGCAGTACTTC.

J is TRBJ2-7 and V is TRBV4-2, with 8 nucleotides matching TRBD2. The J segment lost 1 base and the V segment lost 1 base, leaving 9 bases of the junction unmatched. The CDR3 has 17 residues. CDR1 and CDR2 (germline): LGHNA, YNFKEQ. The CDR3 nucleotides read TGTGCCAGCAGCCAAGGAAGCCAGCGGGAGATATCCTACGAGCAGTACTTC. It codes for CASSQGSQREISYEQYF.